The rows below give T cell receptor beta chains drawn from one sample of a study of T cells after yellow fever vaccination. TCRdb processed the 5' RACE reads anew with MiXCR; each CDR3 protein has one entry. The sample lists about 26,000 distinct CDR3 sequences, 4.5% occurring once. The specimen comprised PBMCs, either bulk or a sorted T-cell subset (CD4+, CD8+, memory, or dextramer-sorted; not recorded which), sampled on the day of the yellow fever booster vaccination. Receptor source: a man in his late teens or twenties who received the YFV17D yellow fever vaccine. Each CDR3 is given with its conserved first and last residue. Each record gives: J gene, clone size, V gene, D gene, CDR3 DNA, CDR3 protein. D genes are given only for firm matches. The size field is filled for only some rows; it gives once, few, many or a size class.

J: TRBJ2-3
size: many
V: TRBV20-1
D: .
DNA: TGCAGTGCTAGAGAGGTGTACACAGATACGCAGTATTTT
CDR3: CSAREVYTDTQYF

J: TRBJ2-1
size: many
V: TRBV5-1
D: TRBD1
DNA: TGCGCCAGCAGAGGGACAGGGACCTACAATGAGCAGTTCTTC
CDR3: CASRGTGTYNEQFF

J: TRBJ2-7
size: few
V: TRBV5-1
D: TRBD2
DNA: TGCGCCAGCAGCTCCCGGCCGGGACTAGCGGGGGGAGGTTTGTACGAGCAGTACTTC
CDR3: CASSSRPGLAGGGLYEQYF

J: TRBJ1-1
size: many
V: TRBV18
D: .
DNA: TGTGCCAGCTCCCCGAACCGGGGGCTTACAAACACTGAAGCTTTCTTT
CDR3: CASSPNRGLTNTEAFF

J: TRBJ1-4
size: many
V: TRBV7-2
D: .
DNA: TGTGCCAGCAGCGAAGGGGCGGAACTGTTTTTT
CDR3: CASSEGAELFF

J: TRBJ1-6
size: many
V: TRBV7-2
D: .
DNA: TGTGCCAGCAGCCCCGGGGTCTATAATTCACCCCTCCACTTT
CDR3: CASSPGVYNSPLHF

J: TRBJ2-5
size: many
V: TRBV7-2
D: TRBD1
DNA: TGTGCCAGCAGCTTGGACAGGGGAGGAGAGACCCAGTACTTC
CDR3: CASSLDRGGETQYF

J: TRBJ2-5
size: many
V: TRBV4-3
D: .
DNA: TGCGCCAGCAGCCAAGAGGCATTAGGGACCCAGTACTTC
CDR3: CASSQEALGTQYF

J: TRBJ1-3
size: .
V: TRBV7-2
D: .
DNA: TGTGCCAGCAGCCCCCAAGGGGCCTCTGGAAACACCATATATTTT
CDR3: CASSPQGASGNTIYF

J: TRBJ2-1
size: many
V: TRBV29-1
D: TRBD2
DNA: TGCAGCGTGAAGGGACTAGCGGGGCTGGGAGGTGAGCAGTTCTTC
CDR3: CSVKGLAGLGGEQFF

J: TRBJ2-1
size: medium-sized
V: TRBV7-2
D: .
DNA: TGTGCCAGCAGCCCGCCGGAGGGGTACAATGAGCAGTTCTTC
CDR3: CASSPPEGYNEQFF

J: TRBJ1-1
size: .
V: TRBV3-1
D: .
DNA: TGTGCTTGTTCGGGGGAGAACACTGAAGCTTTCTTT
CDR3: CACSGENTEAFF

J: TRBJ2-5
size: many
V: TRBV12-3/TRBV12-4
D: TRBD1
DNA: TGTGCCAGCAGTTTGGGACAGGGTTTCTACGAGACCCAGTACTTC
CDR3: CASSLGQGFYETQYF

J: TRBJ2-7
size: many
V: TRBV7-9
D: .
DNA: TGTGCCAGCAGCTTAGCTGCAGGGTTTGGTGACGAGCAGTACTTC
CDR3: CASSLAAGFGDEQYF

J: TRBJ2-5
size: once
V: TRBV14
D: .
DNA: TGTGCCAGCAGCCAACTAGAGGTAAAGGAGACCCAGTACTTC
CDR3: CASSQLEVKETQYF

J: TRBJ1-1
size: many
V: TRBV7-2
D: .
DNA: TGTGCCAGCAGCTTAACCCCAGGAACTTCGGTGAACACTGAAGCTTTCTTT
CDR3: CASSLTPGTSVNTEAFF

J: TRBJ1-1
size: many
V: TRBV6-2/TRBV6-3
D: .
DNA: TGTGCCAGCAGTGACCCCGACAAGGAGGAAGCTTTCTTT
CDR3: CASSDPDKEEAFF

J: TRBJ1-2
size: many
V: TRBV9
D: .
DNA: TGTGCCAGCAGCCCGGGCCCTGTTGGGGAGGAAGGCTACACCTTC
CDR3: CASSPGPVGEEGYTF

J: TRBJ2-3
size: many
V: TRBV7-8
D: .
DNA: TGTGCCAGCAGCCGGGGAACAGATACGCAGTATTTT
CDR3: CASSRGTDTQYF

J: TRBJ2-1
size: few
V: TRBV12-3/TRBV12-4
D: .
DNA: TGTGCCAGCAGAGGTAGACAGGGAGGCTACAATGAGCAGTTCTTC
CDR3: CASRGRQGGYNEQFF

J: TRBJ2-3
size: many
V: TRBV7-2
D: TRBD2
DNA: TGTGCCAGCAGCCCAGGGTGGCGGGGGGGAGGAGATACGCAGTATTTT
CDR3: CASSPGWRGGGDTQYF

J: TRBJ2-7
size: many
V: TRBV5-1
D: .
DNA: TGCGCCAGCAGCTTGTCCGTTGGGTTGGGAGAGCAGTACTTC
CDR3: CASSLSVGLGEQYF

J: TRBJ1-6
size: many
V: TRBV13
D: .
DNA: TGTGCCAGCAGCTCGAGACCGGACAGTCCATATTCACCCCTCCACTTT
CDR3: CASSSRPDSPYSPLHF

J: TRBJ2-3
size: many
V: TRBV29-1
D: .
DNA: TGCAGCGTTGACAGGGCCGCAGATACGCAGTATTTT
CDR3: CSVDRAADTQYF

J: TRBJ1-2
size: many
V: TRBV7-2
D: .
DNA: TGTGCCAGCAGCTTTGACTGGGGGGGCTACACCTTC
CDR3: CASSFDWGGYTF

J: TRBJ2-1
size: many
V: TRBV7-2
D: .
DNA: TGTGCCAGCAGCTTAAGAAATTACTACAATGAGCAGTTCTTC
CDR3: CASSLRNYYNEQFF

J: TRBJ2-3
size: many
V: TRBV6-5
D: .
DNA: TGTGCCAGCGGGGGCTCTACAGATACGCAGTATTTT
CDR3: CASGGSTDTQYF

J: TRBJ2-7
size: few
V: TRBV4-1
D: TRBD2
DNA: TGCGCCAGCAGCCGCCACGGGGGGTACTCCTACGAGCAGTACTTC
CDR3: CASSRHGGYSYEQYF

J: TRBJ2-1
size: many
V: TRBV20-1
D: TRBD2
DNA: TGCAGTGCTAGTCCGAGCGGGGGTATTGTATTCTTC
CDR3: CSASPSGGIVFF

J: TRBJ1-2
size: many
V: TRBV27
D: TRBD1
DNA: TGTGCCAGCACCCAGTCCGGGACAGGGAGGGGTGGCTACACCTTC
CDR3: CASTQSGTGRGGYTF

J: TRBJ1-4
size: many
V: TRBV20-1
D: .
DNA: TGCAGTGCCCACGGCGGGGGAGCGGGTGAAAAACTGTTTTTT
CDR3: CSAHGGGAGEKLFF

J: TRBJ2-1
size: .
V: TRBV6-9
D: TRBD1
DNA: TGTGCCAGCAGTTCGGGACAGGGGGTTAATGAGCAGTTCTTC
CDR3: CASSSGQGVNEQFF

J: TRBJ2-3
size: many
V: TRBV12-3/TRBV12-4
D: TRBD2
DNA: TGTGCCAGCAGTTTAACCCTAGCGGGTCGCCCGAATACGCAGTATTTT
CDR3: CASSLTLAGRPNTQYF

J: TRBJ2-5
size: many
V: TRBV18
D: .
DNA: TGTGCCAGCTCACCAGAACGGTCGGAGACCCAGTACTTC
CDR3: CASSPERSETQYF

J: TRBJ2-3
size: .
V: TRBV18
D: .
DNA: TGTGCCAGCACCGGGACGCCACTTAAGACGCAGTATTTT
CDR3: CASTGTPLKTQYF

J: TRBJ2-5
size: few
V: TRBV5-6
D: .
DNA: TGTGCCAGCAGCTTGGACGGCCAGCTACAGACCCAGTACTTC
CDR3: CASSLDGQLQTQYF

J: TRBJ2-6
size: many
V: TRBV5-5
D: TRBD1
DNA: TGTGCCAGCAGCTGGACAGGGGAGTCCCTCCTGGCCAACGTCCTGACTTTC
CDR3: CASSWTGESLLANVLTF

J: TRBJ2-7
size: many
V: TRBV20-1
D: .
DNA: TGCAGTGCTGAGGCACTAGCTGGGGACGAGCAGTACTTC
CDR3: CSAEALAGDEQYF

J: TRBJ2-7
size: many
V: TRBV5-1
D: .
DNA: TGCGCCAGCAGCTTGGACGGGAGCTCCTACGAGCAGTACTTC
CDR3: CASSLDGSSYEQYF

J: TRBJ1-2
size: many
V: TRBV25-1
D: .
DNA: TGTGCCAGCAGTGAGGACGGGGCAGTCACCTTC
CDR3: CASSEDGAVTF

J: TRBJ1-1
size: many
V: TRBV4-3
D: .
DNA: TGCGCCAGCAGCCAAGATATTTCTGGGAGCAGTGAAGCTTTCTTT
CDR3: CASSQDISGSSEAFF

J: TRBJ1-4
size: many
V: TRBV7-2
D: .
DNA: TGTGCCAGCAGCTCGGGACATAATGGAAAACTGTTTTTT
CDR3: CASSSGHNGKLFF

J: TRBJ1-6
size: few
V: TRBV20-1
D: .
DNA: TGCAGTGCTAGAGACCCAAGCGCCTATAATTCACCCCTCCACTTT
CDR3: CSARDPSAYNSPLHF

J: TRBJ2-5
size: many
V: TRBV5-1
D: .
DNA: TGCGCCAGCAGCTTGGAAGTCCGACGTGTGGTTCAAGAGACCCAGTACTTC
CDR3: CASSLEVRRVVQETQYF

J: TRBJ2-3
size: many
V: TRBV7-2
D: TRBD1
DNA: TGTGCCAGCAGCTTAAGGGGGCACCCAGATACGCAGTATTTT
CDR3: CASSLRGHPDTQYF

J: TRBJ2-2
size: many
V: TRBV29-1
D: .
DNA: TGCAGCGTTGAAAAGGGGGCCGGGGAGCTGTTTTTT
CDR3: CSVEKGAGELFF

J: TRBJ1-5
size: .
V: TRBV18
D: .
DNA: TGTGCCAGCTCACCCCCACCAGGGCTCAATCAGCCCCAGCATTTT
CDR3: CASSPPPGLNQPQHF

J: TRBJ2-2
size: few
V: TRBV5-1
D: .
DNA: TGCGCCAGCAGCTTGAGTAGTTCGTCCGGGGAGCTGTTTTTT
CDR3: CASSLSSSSGELFF

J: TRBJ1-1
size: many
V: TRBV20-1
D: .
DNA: TGCAGTGCTGTGATCACAGGGTCCACTGAAGCTTTCTTT
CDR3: CSAVITGSTEAFF